These 25 T cell receptor beta chains were sequenced from one sample in a study of blood T cell repertoires in COVID-19. The assay was immunoSEQ multiplex PCR, and TCRdb's table has in-frame clones only and misses some. The data hold roughly 230,000 clones, with 85% observed a single time. The specimen sequenced was peripheral blood. The receptors were sampled from a man between 50 and 59 years old with COVID-19, enrolled during active disease.

The rearrangement uses TRBV11-2 and TRBJ1-4, with 8 positions matching TRBD1. Germline assignment: CDR1 SGHAT and CDR2 FQNNGV. This CDR3 spans 15 amino acids. V was clipped by 5 bases and J by 5 bases; unmatched bases: 7. The CDR3 loop reads CASSRQGNTNEKLFF. In DNA, the CDR3 is TGTGCCAGCAGCCGACAGGGGAACACCAATGAAAAACTGTTTTTT.

Here the CDR3 DNA reads TGTGCCAGCTCACCTGGGACAGGGGTGGATTCACCCCTCCACTTT. It encodes CASSPGTGVDSPLHF. The chain joins TRBV18 to TRBJ1-6; TRBD1 matches 10 bases. Trimming took 3 bases from V and 8 from J; bases not matched to a gene: 4. CDR1 and CDR2 from the germline V gene are KGHSH and LQKENI. The CDR3 loop spans 15 amino acids.

The J gene is TRBJ2-1, the V gene TRBV10-3; D is perhaps TRBD1 (6 bases). The ends were cut back, 6 bases at V and 4 bases at J, with 25 bases in the middle. Germline V lookup: CDR1 ENHRY, CDR2 SYGVKD. CDR3 length equals 18 residues. CDR3 DNA sequence: TGTGCCATCAGAGAACCAAACAAGGGGGTCCCTTTTTACAATGAGCAGTTCTTC. Translation gives CAIREPNKGVPFYNEQFF.

This sequence joins TRBV7-9 and TRBJ1-6, with 8 bases matching TRBD1. Germline loops: CDR1 SEHNR, CDR2 FQNEAQ (reference sequence). This CDR3 spans 15 amino acids. The V gene end was trimmed by 1 base and the J gene end by 5 bases; junction bases not matched to a gene: 1. CDR3 loop: CASSLGTGNNSPLHF. The CDR3 DNA sequence: TGTGCCAGCAGCTTAGGGACAGGGAATAATTCACCCCTCCACTTT. Filled out from reference TRBV7-9 and TRBJ1-6, the complete variable domain reads DTGVSQNPRHKITKRGQNVTFRCDPISEHNRLYWYRQTLGQGPEFLTYFQNEAQLEKSRLLSDRFSAERPKGSFSTLEIQRTEQGDSAMYLCASSLGTGNNSPLHFGNGTRLTVT.

The genes are TRBV30 and TRBJ2-6, with TRBD1 identical over 7 bases. Unmatched junction bases numbered 12, after V lost 4 bases and J lost 0 bases. Germline V gives CDR1 GTSNPN, CDR2 SVGIG (reference sequence). The CDR3 has 18 residues. The CDR3 DNA sequence: TGTGCCTGGACCCGTCGATGGACAGGCCTCTCTGGGGCCAACGTCCTGACTTTC. This gives the protein CAWTRRWTGLSGANVLTF.

V and J are TRBV9 and TRBJ1-2; 8 bases agree with TRBD1. Trimming cost V 4 bases and J 1 base; bases outside gene matches: 6. The length of the CDR3 is 15 residues. Germline assignment: CDR1 SGDLS and CDR2 YYNGEE. CDR3 residues: CASSLGTGLNYGYTF. DNA for the CDR3: TGTGCCAGCAGCCTAGGGACAGGCCTTAACTATGGCTACACCTTC.

This chain links TRBV4-1 with TRBJ1-5; D is possibly TRBD1 (5 bases). The CDR3 sequence is 16 residues long. Germline CDR1 is MGHRA and CDR2 is YSYEKL. V was clipped by 0 bases and J by 2 bases, with 11 bases between them. CDR3 in amino acids: CASSQEGRAGNQPQHF. DNA of the CDR3: TGCGCCAGCAGCCAAGAAGGCAGGGCGGGCAATCAGCCCCAGCATTTT.

CDR3 residues: CASRQGARDTQYF. The DNA for the CDR3 is TGTGCCAGCCGACAGGGGGCGCGAGATACGCAGTATTTT. The chain employs TRBV2 and TRBJ2-3; 10 bases match TRBD1. This CDR3 has 13 residues. With V trimmed by 8 bases and J by 5 bases, 4 bases remained unmatched. Germline V lookup: CDR1 SNHLY, CDR2 FYNNEI.

The chain has TRBV10-3 and TRBJ2-7, with 9 bases that match TRBD1. This CDR3 is built from 13 residues. V dropped 4 bases and J dropped 3; count of bases not matched to a gene: 1. Germline lookup yields CDR1 ENHRY and CDR2 SYGVKD. The CDR3 loop is CAISATGGYEQYF. The CDR3 bases are TGTGCCATCAGTGCGACAGGGGGCTACGAGCAGTACTTC.

This chain links TRBV29-1 with TRBJ2-7, with 9 bases matching TRBD1. The junction had 11 bases not matched to a gene; V was cut back by 4 bases and J by 7 bases. Germline V gene lookup returns CDR1 SQVTM and CDR2 ANQGSEA. The CDR3 is 14 residues long. The CDR3 nucleotides read TGCAGCGTTGGATGGGGACAGGGAGTGCGGGAGCAGTACTTC. The encoded protein is CSVGWGQGVREQYF.

The J gene is TRBJ1-1, the V gene TRBV5-4, with 7 bases matching TRBD1. J was trimmed by 1 base and V by 3 bases; bases with no gene match: 6. In germline, CDR1 is SGHNT, CDR2 YYREEE (reference sequence). The CDR3 runs 15 residues. The CDR3 is CASSYKDRQNTEAFF. Here the CDR3 DNA reads TGTGCCAGCAGCTATAAGGACAGGCAGAACACTGAAGCTTTCTTT.

To note about this clone: The junction departs from the called germline gene at one end, perhaps through a read error. The V and J genes are TRBV7-9 and TRBJ2-7, with D tentatively TRBD2 (5 bases). Germline V gene sequence: CDR1 SEHNR, CDR2 FQNEAQ (reference sequence). The CDR3 loop spans 12 amino acids. The CDR3 DNA reads TGTGCCAGCAGCTTGGACGCAGAGGGATTTAACTTC. Amino acids: CASSLDAEGFNF. Supplemented by reference TRBV7-9 and TRBJ2-7, the full variable domain reads DTGVSQNPRHKITKRGQNVTFRCDPISEHNRLYWYRQTLGQGPEFLTYFQNEAQLEKSRLLSDRFSAERPKGSFSTLEIQRTEQGDSAMYLCASSLDAEGFNFGPGTRLTVT.

The V and J genes are TRBV3-1 (or the pseudogene TRBV3-2) and TRBJ2-7; TRBD2 agrees at 15 bases. The CDR3 covers 16 residues. CDR1 and CDR2 from the germline V gene are LGHDT and YNNKEL (reference sequence). After removal of 6 bases from V and 6 bases from J, the junction contained 9 bases not matched to a gene. The CDR3 DNA reads TGTGCCAGCAGTGGGACTAGCGGGGGGCCCTTCGTCGAGCAGTACTTC. It codes for CASSGTSGGPFVEQYF.

The chain has TRBV18 and TRBJ2-3; D perhaps matches TRBD2 (6 bases). Between the trimmed V and J ends, which lost 2 bases and 1 base, there was a span of 13 bases. Germline V gene data show CDR1 as KGHSH and CDR2 as LQKENI. CDR3 length equals 16 residues. The CDR3 DNA reads TGTGCCAGCTCACCATCGCCGGGGGAGGGCACAGATACGCAGTATTTT. It yields the protein CASSPSPGEGTDTQYF.

The chain combines TRBV29-1 with TRBJ1-5, with TRBD1 matching over 9 bases. Germline-derived CDR1 and CDR2 are SQVTM and ANQGSEA. This CDR3 has 14 residues. The ends lost 7 bases at V and 1 base at J; junction bases unmatched: 5. CDR3 sequence: CSAGTGKSNQPQHF. The CDR3 region has the DNA TGCAGCGCAGGGACAGGGAAAAGCAATCAGCCCCAGCATTTT.

The chain has TRBV5-1 and TRBJ1-2, with TRBD1 identical over 7 bases. This CDR3 comprises 13 residues. The germline V gene has CDR1 SGHRS and CDR2 YFSETQ. Losses at the gene ends were 5 bases for V and 3 bases for J; bases not matched to a gene: 4. The CDR3 region has the DNA TGCGCCAGCAGTAGGGACAGTTACTATGGCTACACCTTC. Encoded protein: CASSRDSYYGYTF.

The V call is TRBV2, the J call TRBJ1-1; unclear D gene. The CDR3 loop spans 14 amino acids. Looked up from germline, CDR1 is SNHLY and CDR2 is FYNNEI. Between the trimmed V and J ends, which lost 8 bases and 0 bases, there was a span of 13 bases. The CDR3 sequence is CASYSPPLNTEAFF. In DNA, the CDR3 is TGTGCCAGCTACTCTCCCCCATTGAACACTGAAGCTTTCTTT.

The chain couples TRBV6-5 to TRBJ1-5; 8 nucleotides align to TRBD1. The V gene's germline CDR1 is MNHEY and CDR2 SVGAGI. This CDR3 region has 14 residues. Germline trimming cut 7 bases from V and 2 bases from J; bases unmatched to any gene: 4. This chain's CDR3 is CASKKTGGNQPQHF. The CDR3 DNA follows: TGTGCCAGCAAGAAGACAGGGGGCAATCAGCCCCAGCATTTT.

The gene calls are TRBV19 and TRBJ2-4; 8 bases align to TRBD2. Germline V gene lookup returns CDR1 LNHDA and CDR2 SQIVND (reference sequence). The CDR3 loop spans 18 amino acids. The V gene end was trimmed by 3 bases and the J gene end by 1 base; junction bases not matched to a gene: 11. This chain's CDR3 is CASSMRTSPASAKNIQYF. CDR3 sequence (DNA): TGTGCCAGTAGTATGAGGACTAGCCCGGCTTCGGCCAAAAACATTCAGTACTTC.

The gene calls are TRBV27 and TRBJ2-7; 14 bases line up with TRBD2. The V segment lost 7 bases and the J segment 7 bases; nucleotides outside the gene matches: 9. Germline values: CDR1 MNHEY, CDR2 SMNVEV (reference sequence). The CDR3 totals 15 residues. CDR3 protein: CASNETSGGAEEQYF. The CDR3 DNA sequence: TGTGCCAGCAACGAGACTAGCGGGGGGGCGGAAGAGCAGTACTTC.

The rearrangement links TRBV9 to TRBJ1-2; 8 nucleotides agree with TRBD1. The trim removed 3 bases at V and 7 bases at J, leaving 8 bases unmatched. The CDR3 totals 14 residues. Germline CDR1 SGDLS, CDR2 YYNGEE. The chain's CDR3 is CASSGWTGRIGYTF. CDR3 nucleotides: TGTGCCAGCAGCGGATGGACAGGGCGGATTGGCTACACCTTC.

This clone has more than one count but fewer than ten. The V gene is TRBV6-2 or TRBV6-3, the J gene TRBJ2-1; D unclear. The V gene lost 0 bases and the J gene lost 7 bases, with 4 bases spanning the gap. Germline V gene lookup returns CDR1 MNHEY and CDR2 SVGEGT. The CDR3 is 12 amino acids. The CDR3 is CASSYSPNEQFF. CDR3 sequence (DNA): TGTGCCAGCAGTTACTCTCCGAATGAGCAGTTCTTC.

V and J are TRBV6-5 and TRBJ2-1; D is possibly TRBD1 (5 bases). In germline, CDR1 is MNHEY, CDR2 SVGAGI. The CDR3 contains 13 residues. The V and J ends lost 2 bases and 10 bases respectively, with 12 bases between them. As DNA, the CDR3 is TGTGCCAGCAGTTACGGTGGGGCAGGCGAGCAGTTCTTC. Protein: CASSYGGAGEQFF.

The chain has TRBV7-3 and TRBJ2-3, with D perhaps TRBD2 (6 bases). This CDR3 has 19 residues. CDR1 and CDR2 (germline): SGHTA, FQGTGA. V lost 5 bases and J 4 bases, leaving 28 bases between the germline ends. CDR3 sequence reads: CASSKTPSSGGVPADTQYF. The CDR3 DNA reads as TGTGCCAGCAGCAAAACCCCCTCGTCAGGAGGGGTTCCAGCAGATACGCAGTATTTT.

This chain joins TRBV11-2 and TRBJ2-2; TRBD1 matches at 7 bases. The J segment lost 4 bases and the V segment lost 0 bases, leaving 8 bases of the junction unmatched. Germline V lookup: CDR1 SGHAT, CDR2 FQNNGV. The CDR3 loop spans 17 amino acids. The CDR3 DNA is TGTGCCAGCAGCTTAGATTCACAGGGGCACGGCACCGGGGAGCTGTTTTTT. Amino acids: CASSLDSQGHGTGELFF.